This TCR beta chain is from a study of blood T cell repertoires in COVID-19. As for the study in general: Two negative PCRs, clearance, or symptom resolution characterized the recovered Cohort 3 donors.

From germline, CDR1 is SGHTA and CDR2 FQGNSA. The CDR3 is 13 residues long. V trimming: 1 base; J trimming: 16 bases; junction bases outside the gene matches: 2. Only in-frame clones appear in the TCRdb table, and some are missing; sequencing was by immunoSEQ multiplex PCR. The table shows more than 300,000 clones, with about 89% occurring only once. Enrollees, roughly 18 to 89 years old, lived in some 24 US areas. Which cohort a participant joined came from the clinical history participants gave. V gene TRBV7-2 combines with J gene TRBJ2-4; 15 nucleotides match TRBD2. The sequenced sample was PBMCs or T cells enriched from blood (not recorded which). The sequence was obtained from a man aged 35 to 55 in a cohort exposed to, infected with or recovered from COVID-19 (not recorded which). This chain's CDR3 is CASSLGTSGRDYF. Here the CDR3 DNA reads TGTGCCAGCAGCTTAGGGACTAGCGGGAGGGATTACTTC. Full variable domain (missing parts from reference TRBV7-2 and TRBJ2-4): GAGVSQSPSNKVTEKGKDVELRCDPISGHTALYWYRQSLGQGLEFLIYFQGNSAPDKSGLPSDRFSAERTGGSVSTLTIQRTQQEDSAVYLCASSLGTSGRDYFGAGTRLSVL.